These 15 T cell receptor beta chains were sequenced from one sample in a study of cytomegalovirus exposure and HLA in healthy donors. A multiplex PCR was run with 60 Vbeta primers and 13 Jbeta primers. Assay used: immunoSEQ multiplex PCR; TCRdb lists only in-frame clones, some missing. Of roughly 150,000 clones in the sample, about two thirds were seen once. Source material: PBMCs. These receptors originate from a man aged 25 to 40 in good health and CMV-seropositive.

The chain carries TRBV6-5 and TRBJ1-3; tentative D call: TRBD1 (6 bases). Between the trimmed V and J ends, which lost 4 bases and 5 bases, there was a span of 15 bases. The CDR3 extends over 15 amino acids. Germline V gives CDR1 MNHEY, CDR2 SVGAGI. The CDR3, as DNA: TGTGCCAGCAGTTTATCAGGGGAAAGAAGAAACACCATATATTTT. It is translated as CASSLSGERRNTIYF.

This CDR3 reads CASSWGLSEAFF. The CDR3, as DNA: TGTGCCAGCAGCTGGGGGCTCTCCGAAGCTTTCTTT. V gene TRBV5-6 combines with J gene TRBJ1-1; perhaps TRBD1 as D (6 bases). CDR3 length: 12 amino acids. Germline assignment: CDR1 SGHDT and CDR2 YYEEEE. Deletions cut 3 bases from V and 8 bases from J, with 11 bases between.

This chain links TRBV10-3 with TRBJ1-1; D possibly corresponds to TRBD1 (6 bases). V lost 6 bases, J lost 8 bases, and 13 bases lay in between. Germline-derived CDR1 and CDR2 are ENHRY and SYGVKD. CDR3 size: 12 residues. CDR3 amino acids: CAISPQGREAFF. As DNA, the CDR3 is TGTGCCATCAGCCCTCAGGGGCGAGAAGCTTTCTTT.

V gene TRBV7-9 combines with J gene TRBJ1-2; 7 nucleotides match TRBD1. Germline CDR1 is SEHNR and CDR2 is FQNEAQ (reference sequence). The CDR3 extends over 15 amino acids. J gave up 4 bases and V 5 bases, and 10 bases lay outside the gene matches. This chain's CDR3 is CASSAGGLWSYGYTF. In DNA form, the CDR3 reads TGTGCCAGCAGCGCAGGGGGGTTATGGTCCTATGGCTACACCTTC.

This clone was counted between two and nine times. This CDR3 reads CASSEVRPGDTQYF. CDR3 sequence (DNA): TGTGCCAGCAGTGAAGTCAGACCGGGAGATACGCAGTATTTT. The rearrangement links TRBV6-1 to TRBJ2-3; D remains ambiguous. The V gene lost 1 base and the J gene lost 5 bases, with 10 bases spanning the gap. The germline CDR1 and CDR2 sequences are MNHNS and SASEGT. This CDR3 contains 14 residues.

This chain connects TRBV30 to TRBJ1-1; a possible D gene is TRBD1 (6 bases). The V end lost 1 base, the J end lost 0 bases, and 12 bases lay between the germline ends. The CDR3 totals 15 residues. Germline loops: CDR1 GTSNPN, CDR2 SVGIG (reference sequence). CDR3 nucleotide sequence: TGTGCCTGGAGTGACGGGGACACAATGAACACTGAAGCTTTCTTT. Amino acids: CAWSDGDTMNTEAFF.

The J gene is TRBJ2-1, the V gene TRBV11-3, with D uncertain. Trimming took 5 bases from V and 10 from J, leaving 15 bases between them. Germline V gene sequence: CDR1 SGHNT, CDR2 YENEEA. The CDR3 contains 13 residues. CDR3 loop: CASSPLLSREQFF. Written as DNA, the CDR3 is TGTGCCAGCAGCCCCCTCCTCTCTCGGGAGCAGTTCTTC.

There are a few counts of this clone. V gene TRBV6-1 combines with J gene TRBJ2-7, with 11 bases lining up with TRBD1. Germline CDR1 reads MNHNS; CDR2 reads SASEGT. The V and J ends lost 6 bases and 5 bases, in that order; junction bases with no gene match: 3. This CDR3 spans 13 amino acids. CDR3 amino acids: CASRGQGVHEQYF. Written as DNA, the CDR3 is TGTGCCAGCAGGGGACAGGGGGTCCACGAGCAGTACTTC.

V is TRBV6-1 and J is TRBJ2-7; 9 bases are a match to TRBD1. From germline, CDR1 is MNHNS and CDR2 SASEGT. The CDR3 is made up of 15 amino acids. Losses at the gene ends were 3 bases for V and 5 bases for J; bases not matched to a gene: 8. CDR3 sequence reads: CASSEAGTGSNEQYF. DNA for the CDR3: TGTGCCAGCAGTGAGGCCGGGACAGGGAGTAACGAGCAGTACTTC.

The chain has TRBV4-2 and TRBJ2-2; 7 nucleotides align to TRBD2. The V gene's germline CDR1 is LGHNA and CDR2 YNFKEQ. V lost 4 bases, J lost 4 bases, and 12 bases stayed unmatched. The CDR3 is made up of 17 amino acids. CDR3: CASSPDFQTSPTGELFF. CDR3 nucleotides: TGTGCCAGCAGCCCGGACTTTCAGACTAGCCCCACCGGGGAGCTGTTTTTT.

This clone was found a few times. The V and J genes are TRBV6-1 and TRBJ2-7; 8 bases align to TRBD1. Losses at the gene ends were 6 bases for V and 5 bases for J; bases not matched to a gene: 12. Germline CDR1 and CDR2: MNHNS and SASEGT. The CDR3 totals 15 residues. CDR3 protein: CASRPAVDRVNEQYF. In DNA form, the CDR3 reads TGTGCCAGCAGGCCCGCTGTGGACAGGGTGAACGAGCAGTACTTC.

V usage is TRBV9 and J usage is TRBJ1-1; perhaps TRBD1 as D (6 bases). V lost 4 bases to trimming and J lost 1 base, with 14 bases between them. In germline, CDR1 is SGDLS, CDR2 YYNGEE. The CDR3 sequence is 15 residues long. CDR3 sequence (DNA): TGTGCCAGCAGCTCGCTACCGGGACAGAACACTGAAGCTTTCTTT. It yields the protein CASSSLPGQNTEAFF.

V and J are TRBV6-5 and TRBJ2-7; 7 bases match TRBD1. The V and J ends lost 6 bases and 2 bases, in that order; junction bases with no gene match: 7. CDR1 MNHEY and CDR2 SVGAGI come from the germline V gene. The CDR3 is 14 amino acids. In DNA, the CDR3 is TGTGCCAGCAGCCTCTGGGACAGAACCTACGAGCAGTACTTC. Its translation is CASSLWDRTYEQYF.

This clone was counted ten times or more. The J gene is TRBJ2-3, the V gene TRBV7-9; the match to TRBD1 covers 7 bases. Germline V lookup: CDR1 SEHNR, CDR2 FQNEAQ (reference sequence). The CDR3 length is 14 residues. V lost 5 bases and J lost 6; bases outside the gene matches: 8. CDR3 bases: TGTGCCAGCAGCCCCGACAGGGCCTCGGATACGCAGTATTTT. It is translated as CASSPDRASDTQYF.

This clone was observed a few times. The rearrangement links TRBV27 to TRBJ2-1, with TRBD1 matching 7 bases. The CDR3 covers 13 residues. The trim removed 6 bases at V and 4 bases at J, leaving 3 bases unmatched. CDR1 is MNHEY and CDR2 is SMNVEV in the germline V gene (reference sequence). The CDR3 region is CASSGTVYNEQFF. CDR3 coding DNA: TGTGCCAGCAGCGGGACAGTTTACAATGAGCAGTTCTTC.